This is a list of T cell receptor beta chains from one sample in a study of blood T cells in healthy people across ages. MiXCR, run by TCRdb on the 5' RACE reads, gives a single entry per CDR3 protein. This table holds approximately 790,000 distinct CDR3 sequences, approximately 67% found once. The sequenced sample consisted of blood. Receptor source: a man aged 30 to 45 in good health. CDR3s include the opening cysteine and the closing phenylalanine or tryptophan. The D gene is left open where the match is weak. For some rows the clone size is stated as once, few or many, or as a class when expanded; others skip it.

clone size	J gene	CDR3 length	V gene	D gene	CDR3 protein	CDR3 DNA
NA	TRBJ2-5	15	TRBV20-1	TRBD1	CSATEPPGQGQGQYF	TGCAGTGCTACAGAGCCGCCAGGACAGGGTCAGGGGCAGTACTTC
few	TRBJ2-5	13	TRBV2	NA	CASRVEYSREQYF	TGTGCCAGCAGAGTCGAGTACAGCAGAGAGCAGTACTTC
NA	TRBJ2-7	15	TRBV5-5	NA	CAGSPAGGRGYEQYF	TGTGCCGGCAGCCCGGCTGGGGGCAGGGGTTACGAGCAGTACTTC
many	TRBJ2-1	16	TRBV15	TRBD2	CATSRDLGSGGPPQFF	TGTGCCACCAGCAGAGATCTAGGGAGCGGGGGGCCCCCGCAGTTCTTC
once	TRBJ2-3	14	TRBV7-2	NA	CASSLLAMSDTQYF	TGTGCCAGCAGCTTGCTAGCGATGTCAGATACGCAGTATTTT
NA	TRBJ2-7	15	TRBV29-1	TRBD2	CSVELAGGHGNEQYF	TGCAGCGTGGAACTAGCGGGGGGGCATGGGAATGAGCAGTACTTC
NA	TRBJ1-5	12	TRBV6-2/TRBV6-3	NA	CASSHINQPQHF	TGTGCCAGCAGCCATATCAATCAGCCCCAGCATTTT
NA	TRBJ1-1	14	TRBV12-3/TRBV12-4	NA	CASSPRTAGGEAFF	TGTGCCAGCAGTCCTAGGACGGCTGGCGGTGAAGCTTTCTTT
NA	TRBJ2-1	12	TRBV29-1	NA	CSVRHGDNEQFF	TGCAGCGTCCGCCACGGGGACAATGAGCAGTTCTTC
NA	TRBJ2-7	12	TRBV28	TRBD1	CASRSRGREQYF	TGTGCCAGCAGATCCAGGGGGCGCGAGCAGTACTTC
NA	TRBJ2-5	10	TRBV29-1	NA	CSVDPETQYF	TGCAGCGTTGACCCAGAGACCCAGTACTTC
few	TRBJ2-6	13	TRBV20-1	NA	CSGWDSGANVLTF	TGCAGTGGCTGGGACTCTGGGGCCAACGTCCTGACTTTC
NA	TRBJ2-7	15	TRBV6-2/TRBV6-3	TRBD2	CASRPGTSGACEQYF	TGTGCCAGCAGACCCGGGACTAGCGGAGCCTGCGAGCAGTACTTC
few	TRBJ2-6	14	TRBV3-1	TRBD2	CASSGLAGANVLTF	TGTGCCAGCAGCGGACTAGCTGGGGCCAACGTCCTGACTTTC
few	TRBJ1-2	13	TRBV7-3	NA	CASSWTVFYGYTF	TGTGCCAGCAGCTGGACAGTGTTCTATGGCTACACCTTC
NA	TRBJ2-3	18	TRBV27	TRBD2	CASSSDNWLAGGADTQYF	TGTGCCAGCAGTTCGGACAATTGGCTAGCGGGGGGGGCAGATACGCAGTATTTT
NA	TRBJ1-5	14	TRBV12-3/TRBV12-4	NA	CASSLVADNQPQHF	TGTGCCAGCAGTTTAGTGGCAGACAATCAGCCCCAGCATTTT
NA	TRBJ1-1	16	TRBV11-2	NA	CASSLDPQSVRTEAFF	TGTGCCAGCAGCTTAGACCCACAGTCCGTCAGGACTGAAGCTTTCTTT
few	TRBJ2-7	12	TRBV28	NA	CASASGGQGQYF	TGTGCCAGCGCTTCCGGAGGGCAGGGGCAGTACTTC
NA	TRBJ2-3	14	TRBV6-5	NA	CASRLGGVPDTQYF	TGTGCCAGCAGGCTAGGGGGGGTTCCAGATACGCAGTATTTT
NA	TRBJ2-1	17	TRBV5-1	NA	CASSLSPGVGSYNEQFF	TGCGCCAGCAGCTTGTCCCCAGGGGTAGGATCCTACAATGAGCAGTTCTTC
NA	TRBJ1-5	16	TRBV7-2	NA	CASSPTAGVGNQPQHF	TGTGCCAGCAGCCCGACGGCAGGGGTCGGCAATCAGCCCCAGCATTTT
few	TRBJ2-4	15	TRBV5-1	NA	CASSLEGTSGNIQYF	TGCGCCAGCAGCTTGGAAGGGACCTCTGGGAACATTCAGTACTTC
few	TRBJ2-7	16	TRBV27	TRBD1	CASRISGTGVRYEQYF	TGTGCCAGCAGGATAAGCGGGACAGGGGTTCGCTACGAGCAGTACTTC
few	TRBJ2-7	13	TRBV10-3	TRBD1	CATGQGGSYEQYF	TGTGCCACCGGACAGGGGGGCTCCTACGAGCAGTACTTC
NA	TRBJ1-5	13	TRBV24-1	NA	CATSENRNQPQHF	TGTGCCACCAGTGAGAATAGAAATCAGCCCCAGCATTTT
few	TRBJ2-6	16	TRBV6-1	NA	CASSGSVFSGANVLTF	TGTGCCAGCAGTGGATCAGTGTTCTCTGGGGCCAACGTCCTGACTTTC